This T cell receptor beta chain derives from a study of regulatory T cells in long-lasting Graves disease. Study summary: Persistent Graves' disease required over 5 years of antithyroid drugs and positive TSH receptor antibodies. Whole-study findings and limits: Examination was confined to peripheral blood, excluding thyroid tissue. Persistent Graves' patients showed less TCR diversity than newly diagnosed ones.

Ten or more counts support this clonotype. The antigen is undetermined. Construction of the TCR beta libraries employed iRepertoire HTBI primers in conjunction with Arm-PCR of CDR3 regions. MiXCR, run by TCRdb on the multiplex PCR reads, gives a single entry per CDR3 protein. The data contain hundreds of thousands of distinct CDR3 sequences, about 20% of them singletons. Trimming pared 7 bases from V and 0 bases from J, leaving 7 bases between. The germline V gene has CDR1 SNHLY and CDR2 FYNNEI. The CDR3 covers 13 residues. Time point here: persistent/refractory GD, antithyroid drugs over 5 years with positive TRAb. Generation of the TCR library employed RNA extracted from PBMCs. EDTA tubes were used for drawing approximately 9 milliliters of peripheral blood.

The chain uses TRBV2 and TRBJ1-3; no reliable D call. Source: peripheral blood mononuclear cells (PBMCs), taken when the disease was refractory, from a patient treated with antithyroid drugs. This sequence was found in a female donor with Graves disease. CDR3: CASIGSSGNTIYF. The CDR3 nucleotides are TGTGCCAGCATAGGATCCTCTGGAAACACCATATATTTT.